This T cell receptor (beta chain) was found in a study of blood T cell repertoires in COVID-19. Looking at the study overall: PBMCs, B-cell-depleted T cells, or T cells provided the cDNA or gDNA that made up the material.

In the original processing: Reference gene primer amplification yielded estimated nucleated cell counts. The method was immunoSEQ multiplex PCR; TCRdb's version includes in-frame clones alone and lacks a portion of them. D and trimming were read from the DNA, whereas the V and J calls and clone size are those reported in that table. Of 150,000 to 200,000 clones listed, approximately 87% are singletons. Per germline, CDR1 LNHDA and CDR2 SQIVND (reference sequence). V shed 7 bases and J shed 7 bases, with 16 bases lying between them. The CDR3 is 13 amino acids. The receptor's source is a man in his forties with active or convalescent COVID-19. J is TRBJ1-2 and V is TRBV19; TRBD1 is a possible D gene (5 bases). The specimen sequenced was peripheral blood. The CDR3 DNA follows: TGTGCCAGTACCCAGGCGGGGCGCGGTGGCTACACCTTC. Translation: CASTQAGRGGYTF.